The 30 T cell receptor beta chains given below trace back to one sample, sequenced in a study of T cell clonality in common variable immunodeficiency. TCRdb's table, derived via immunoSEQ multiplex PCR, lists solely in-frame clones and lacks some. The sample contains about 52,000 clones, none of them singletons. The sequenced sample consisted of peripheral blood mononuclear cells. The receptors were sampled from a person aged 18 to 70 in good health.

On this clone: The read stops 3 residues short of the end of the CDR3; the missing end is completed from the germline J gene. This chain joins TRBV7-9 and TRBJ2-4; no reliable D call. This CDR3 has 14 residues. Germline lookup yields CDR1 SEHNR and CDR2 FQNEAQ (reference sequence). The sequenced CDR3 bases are TGTGCCACTGCCTACCCTATTTCGAACTATGGT. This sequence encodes CATAYPISNYG. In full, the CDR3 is CATAYPISNYGQYF.

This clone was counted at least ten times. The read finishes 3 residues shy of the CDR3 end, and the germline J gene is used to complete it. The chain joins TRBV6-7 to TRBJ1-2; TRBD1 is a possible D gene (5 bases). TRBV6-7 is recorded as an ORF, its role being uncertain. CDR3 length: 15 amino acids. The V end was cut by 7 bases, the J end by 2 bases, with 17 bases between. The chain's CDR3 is CASTGEVRANYGYTF. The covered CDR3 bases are TGTGCCAGCACGGGGGAAGTTCGAGCCAACTATGGC.

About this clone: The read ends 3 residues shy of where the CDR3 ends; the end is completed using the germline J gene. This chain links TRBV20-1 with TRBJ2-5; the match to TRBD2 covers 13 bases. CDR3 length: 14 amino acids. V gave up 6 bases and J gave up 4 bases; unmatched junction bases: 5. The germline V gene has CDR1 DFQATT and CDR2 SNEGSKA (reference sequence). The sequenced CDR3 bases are TGCAGTGCACTCAGGACTAGCGGGAGAGAGACC. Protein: CSALRTSGRET. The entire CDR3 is CSALRTSGRETQYF.

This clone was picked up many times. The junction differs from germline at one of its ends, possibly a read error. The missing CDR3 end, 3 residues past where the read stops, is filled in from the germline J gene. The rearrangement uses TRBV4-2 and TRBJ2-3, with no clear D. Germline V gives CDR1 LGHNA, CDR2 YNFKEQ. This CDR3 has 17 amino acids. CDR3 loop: CASSQDRSTYTVDTQYF. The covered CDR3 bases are TGCGCCAGCAGCCAAGATCGGTCGACTTATACGGTAGATACG.

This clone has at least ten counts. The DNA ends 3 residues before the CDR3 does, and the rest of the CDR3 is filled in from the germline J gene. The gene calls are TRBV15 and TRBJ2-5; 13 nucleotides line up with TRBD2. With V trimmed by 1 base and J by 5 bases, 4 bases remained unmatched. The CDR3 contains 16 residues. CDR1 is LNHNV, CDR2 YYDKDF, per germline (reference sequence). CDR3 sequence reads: CATSRGETSGGETQYF. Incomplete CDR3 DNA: TGTGCCACCAGCAGAGGAGAGACTAGCGGGGGGGAGACC.

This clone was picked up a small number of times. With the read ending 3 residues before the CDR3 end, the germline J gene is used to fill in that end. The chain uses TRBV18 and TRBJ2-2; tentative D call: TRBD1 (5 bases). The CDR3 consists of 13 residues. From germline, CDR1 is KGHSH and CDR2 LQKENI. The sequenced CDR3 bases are TGTGCCAGCTCACCCGACAGTAATGAAAAG. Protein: CASSPDSNEK. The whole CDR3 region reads CASSPDSNEKLFF. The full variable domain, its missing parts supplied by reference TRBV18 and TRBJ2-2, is NAGVMQNPRHLVRRRGQEARLRCSPMKGHSHVYWYRQLPEEGLKFMVYLQKENIIDESGMPKERFSAEFPKEGPSILRIQQVVRGDSAAYFCASSPDSNEKLFFGEGSRLTVL.

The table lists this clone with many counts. The sequenced part of the CDR3 DNA is TGTGCCAGTAGTATTGACAGAGCAAACACTGAA. This sequence encodes CASSIDRANTE. From start to end, the CDR3 is CASSIDRANTEAFF. The chain carries TRBV19 and TRBJ1-1; D is perhaps TRBD1 (5 bases). The CDR3 end is not reached by the read, which stops 3 residues before it; the germline J gene fills it in. CDR3 length equals 14 residues. Germline V CDR1 and CDR2: LNHDA, SQIVND (reference sequence). Trimming took off 3 bases at V and 2 bases at J, with 10 bases between the two ends.

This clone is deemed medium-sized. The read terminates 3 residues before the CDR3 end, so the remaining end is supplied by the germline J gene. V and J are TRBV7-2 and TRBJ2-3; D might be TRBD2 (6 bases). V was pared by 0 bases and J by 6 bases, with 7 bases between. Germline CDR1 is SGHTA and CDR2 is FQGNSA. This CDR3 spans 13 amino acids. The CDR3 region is CASSLAAGDTQYF. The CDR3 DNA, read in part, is TGTGCCAGCAGCTTAGCGGCGGGGGATACG.

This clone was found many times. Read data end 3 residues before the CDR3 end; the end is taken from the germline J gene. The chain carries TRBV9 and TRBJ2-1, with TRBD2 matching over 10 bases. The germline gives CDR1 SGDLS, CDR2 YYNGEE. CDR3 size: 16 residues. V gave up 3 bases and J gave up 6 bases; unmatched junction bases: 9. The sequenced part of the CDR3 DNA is TGTGCCAGCAGCGCCAGCTTAGCGGGAGGAGGCAATGAG. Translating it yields CASSASLAGGGNE. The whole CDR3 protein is CASSASLAGGGNEQFF.

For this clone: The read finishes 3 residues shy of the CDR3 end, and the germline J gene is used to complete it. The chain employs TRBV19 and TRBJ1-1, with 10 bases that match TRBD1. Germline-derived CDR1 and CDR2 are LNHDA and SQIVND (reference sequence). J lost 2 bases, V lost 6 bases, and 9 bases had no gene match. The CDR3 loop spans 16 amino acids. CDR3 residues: CASRSWDRGKNTEAFF. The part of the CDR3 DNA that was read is TGTGCCAGTAGGAGTTGGGACAGGGGTAAAAACACTGAA.

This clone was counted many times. The CDR3 is CASSPGTSPSEQFF. The CDR3 bases that were read are TGTGCCAGCAGCCCCGGGACTAGCCCCAGTGAG. The chain uses TRBV7-3 and TRBJ2-1; 9 bases agree with TRBD2. The read ends 3 residues shy of where the CDR3 ends; the end is completed using the germline J gene. Germline V lookup: CDR1 SGHTA, CDR2 FQGTGA. CDR3 length: 14 amino acids. The junction had 8 bases not matched to a gene; V was cut back by 5 bases and J by 9 bases.

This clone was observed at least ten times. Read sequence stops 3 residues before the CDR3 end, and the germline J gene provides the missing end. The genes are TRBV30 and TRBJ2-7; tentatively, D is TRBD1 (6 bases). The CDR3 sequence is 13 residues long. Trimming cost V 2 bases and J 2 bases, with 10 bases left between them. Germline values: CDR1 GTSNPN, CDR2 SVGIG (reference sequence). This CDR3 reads CAWSSGDPYEQYF. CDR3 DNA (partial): TGTGCCTGGAGTTCAGGGGACCCCTACGAG. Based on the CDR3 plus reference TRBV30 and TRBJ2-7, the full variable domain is SQTIHQWPATLVQPVGSPLSLECTVEGTSNPNLYWYRQAAGRGLQLLFYSVGIGQISSEVPQNLSASRPQDRQFILSSKKLLLSDSGFYLCAWSSGDPYEQYFGPGTRLTVT.

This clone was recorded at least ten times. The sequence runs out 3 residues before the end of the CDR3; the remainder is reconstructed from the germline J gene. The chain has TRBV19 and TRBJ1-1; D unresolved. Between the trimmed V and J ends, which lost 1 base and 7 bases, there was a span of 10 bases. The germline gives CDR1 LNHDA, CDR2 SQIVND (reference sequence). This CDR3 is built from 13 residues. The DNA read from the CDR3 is TGTGCCAGTAGTATAGGTGGCACCCGTGAA. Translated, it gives CASSIGGTRE. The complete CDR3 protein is CASSIGGTREAFF.

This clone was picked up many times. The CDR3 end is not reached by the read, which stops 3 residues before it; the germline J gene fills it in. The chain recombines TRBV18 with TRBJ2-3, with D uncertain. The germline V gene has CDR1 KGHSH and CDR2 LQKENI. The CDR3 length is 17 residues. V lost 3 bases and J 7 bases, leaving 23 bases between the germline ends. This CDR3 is CASSPPQKGPVGNTQYF. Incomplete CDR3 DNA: TGTGCCAGCTCACCCCCACAAAAAGGGCCGGTCGGTAATACG.

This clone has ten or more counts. The CDR3 protein is CASSISVGDTQYF. The sequenced part of the CDR3 DNA is TGTGCCAGTAGTATTTCCGTAGGGGATACG. The chain has TRBV19 and TRBJ2-3; D is ambiguous. The read stops 3 residues short of the end of the CDR3; the missing end is completed from the germline J gene. Deletions cut 3 bases from V and 6 bases from J, with 10 bases between. The CDR3 sequence is 13 residues long. Germline assignment: CDR1 LNHDA and CDR2 SQIVND (reference sequence).

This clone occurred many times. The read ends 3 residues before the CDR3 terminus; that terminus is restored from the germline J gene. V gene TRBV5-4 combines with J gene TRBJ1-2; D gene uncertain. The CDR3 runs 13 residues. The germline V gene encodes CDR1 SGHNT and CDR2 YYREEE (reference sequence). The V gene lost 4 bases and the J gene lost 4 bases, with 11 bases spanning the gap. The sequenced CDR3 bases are TGTGCCAGCAGCACGAATCGGGGCTATGGC. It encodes CASSTNRGYG. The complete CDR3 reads CASSTNRGYGYTF.

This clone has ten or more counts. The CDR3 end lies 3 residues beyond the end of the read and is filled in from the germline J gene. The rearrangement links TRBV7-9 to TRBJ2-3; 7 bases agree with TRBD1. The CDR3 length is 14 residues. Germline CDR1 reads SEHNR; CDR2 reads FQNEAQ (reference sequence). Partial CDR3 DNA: TGTGCCAGCAGCTTAGGGGGACAGCAAGAGACG. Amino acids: CASSLGGQQET. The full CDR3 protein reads CASSLGGQQETQYF.

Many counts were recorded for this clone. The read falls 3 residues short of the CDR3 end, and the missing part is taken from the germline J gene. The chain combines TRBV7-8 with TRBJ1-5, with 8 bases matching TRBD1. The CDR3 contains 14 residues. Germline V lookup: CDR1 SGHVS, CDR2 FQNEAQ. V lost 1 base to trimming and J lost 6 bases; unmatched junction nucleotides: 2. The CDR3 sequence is CASSLDTGGQPQHF. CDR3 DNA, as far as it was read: TGTGCCAGCAGCTTAGATACAGGGGGTCAGCCC.

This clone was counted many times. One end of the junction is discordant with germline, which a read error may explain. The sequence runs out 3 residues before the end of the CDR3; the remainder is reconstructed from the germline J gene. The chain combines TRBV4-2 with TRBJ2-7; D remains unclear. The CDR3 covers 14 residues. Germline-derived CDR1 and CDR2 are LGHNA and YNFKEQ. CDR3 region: CASSQDPGAYEQYF. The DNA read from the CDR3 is TGCGCCAGCAGCCAAGATCCAGGAGCCTACGAG.

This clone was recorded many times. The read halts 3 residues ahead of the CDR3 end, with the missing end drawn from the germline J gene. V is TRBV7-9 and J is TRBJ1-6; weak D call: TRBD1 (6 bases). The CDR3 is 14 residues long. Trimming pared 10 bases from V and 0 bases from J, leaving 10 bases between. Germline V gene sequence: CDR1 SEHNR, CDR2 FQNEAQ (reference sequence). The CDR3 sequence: CATRGSSYNSPLHF. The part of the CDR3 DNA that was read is TGTGCCACAAGGGGGAGCTCCTATAATTCACCC.

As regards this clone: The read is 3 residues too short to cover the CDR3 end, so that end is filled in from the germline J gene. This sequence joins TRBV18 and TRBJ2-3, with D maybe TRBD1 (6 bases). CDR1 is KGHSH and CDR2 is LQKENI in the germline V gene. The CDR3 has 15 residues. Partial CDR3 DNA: TGTGCCAGCTCACCCGGACAGAATAGCAATCAGCCG. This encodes CASSPGQNSNQP. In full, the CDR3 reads CASSPGQNSNQPQYF.

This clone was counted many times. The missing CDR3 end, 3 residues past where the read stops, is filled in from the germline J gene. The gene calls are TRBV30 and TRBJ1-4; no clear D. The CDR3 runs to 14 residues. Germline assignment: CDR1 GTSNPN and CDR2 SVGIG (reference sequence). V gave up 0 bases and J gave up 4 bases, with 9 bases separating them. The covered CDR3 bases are TGTGCCTGGAGTGTACTGTCTTATAATGAAAAA. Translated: CAWSVLSYNEK. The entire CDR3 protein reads CAWSVLSYNEKLFF.

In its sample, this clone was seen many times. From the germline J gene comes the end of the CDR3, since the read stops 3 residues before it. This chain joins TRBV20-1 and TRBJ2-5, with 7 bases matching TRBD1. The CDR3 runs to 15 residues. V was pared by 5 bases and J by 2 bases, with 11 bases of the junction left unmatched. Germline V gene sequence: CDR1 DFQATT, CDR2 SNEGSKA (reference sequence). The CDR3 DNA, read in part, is TGCAGTGCTGCCCCGAACAGGGGTTCGCAAGAGACC. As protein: CSAAPNRGSQET. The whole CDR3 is CSAAPNRGSQETQYF.

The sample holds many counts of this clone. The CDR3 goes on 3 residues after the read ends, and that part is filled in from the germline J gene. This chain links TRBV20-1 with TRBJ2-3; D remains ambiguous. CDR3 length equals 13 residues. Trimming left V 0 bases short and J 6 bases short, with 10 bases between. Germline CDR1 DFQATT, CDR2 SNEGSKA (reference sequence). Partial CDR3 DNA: TGCAGTGCTAGAGATGCGACTTTGGATACG. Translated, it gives CSARDATLDT. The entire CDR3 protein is CSARDATLDTQYF.

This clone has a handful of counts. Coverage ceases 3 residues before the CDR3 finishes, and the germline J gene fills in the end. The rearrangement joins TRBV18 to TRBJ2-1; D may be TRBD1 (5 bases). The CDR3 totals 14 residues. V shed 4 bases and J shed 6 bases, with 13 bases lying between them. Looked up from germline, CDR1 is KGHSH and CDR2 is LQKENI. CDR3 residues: CASSRLPQGNEQFF. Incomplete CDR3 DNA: TGTGCCAGCTCACGACTCCCTCAGGGCAATGAG.

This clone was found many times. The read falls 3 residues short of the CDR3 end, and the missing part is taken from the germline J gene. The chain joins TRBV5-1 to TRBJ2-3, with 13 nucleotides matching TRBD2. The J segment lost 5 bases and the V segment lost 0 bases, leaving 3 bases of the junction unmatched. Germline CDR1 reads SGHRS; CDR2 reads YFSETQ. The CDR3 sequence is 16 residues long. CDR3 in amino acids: CASSLGLAGGIDTQYF. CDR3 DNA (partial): TGCGCCAGCAGCTTGGGACTAGCGGGGGGTATAGATACG.

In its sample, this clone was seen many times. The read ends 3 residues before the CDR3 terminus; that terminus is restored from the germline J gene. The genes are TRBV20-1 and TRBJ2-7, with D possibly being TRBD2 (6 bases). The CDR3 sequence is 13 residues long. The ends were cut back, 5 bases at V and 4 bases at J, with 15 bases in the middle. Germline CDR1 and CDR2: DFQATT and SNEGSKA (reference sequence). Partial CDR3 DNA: TGCAGTGCTCGCAACCCGGACTATTACGAG. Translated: CSARNPDYYE. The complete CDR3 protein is CSARNPDYYEQYF.

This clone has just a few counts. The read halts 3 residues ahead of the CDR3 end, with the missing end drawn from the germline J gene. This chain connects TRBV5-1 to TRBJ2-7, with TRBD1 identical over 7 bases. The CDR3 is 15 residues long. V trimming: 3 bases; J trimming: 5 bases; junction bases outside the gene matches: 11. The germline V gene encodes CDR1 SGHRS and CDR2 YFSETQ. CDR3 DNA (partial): TGCGCCAGCAGCTCCACTCTGACAGGGTCCAACGAG. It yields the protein CASSSTLTGSNE. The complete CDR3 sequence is CASSSTLTGSNEQYF.

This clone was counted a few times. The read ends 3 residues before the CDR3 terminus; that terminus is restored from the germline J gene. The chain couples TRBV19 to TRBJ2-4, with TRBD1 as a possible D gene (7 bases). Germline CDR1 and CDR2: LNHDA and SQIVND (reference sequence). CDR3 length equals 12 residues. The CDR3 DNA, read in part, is TGTGCCAGTACCACTGGAGGGGGCGGT. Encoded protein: CASTTGGGG. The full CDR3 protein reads CASTTGGGGQYF.

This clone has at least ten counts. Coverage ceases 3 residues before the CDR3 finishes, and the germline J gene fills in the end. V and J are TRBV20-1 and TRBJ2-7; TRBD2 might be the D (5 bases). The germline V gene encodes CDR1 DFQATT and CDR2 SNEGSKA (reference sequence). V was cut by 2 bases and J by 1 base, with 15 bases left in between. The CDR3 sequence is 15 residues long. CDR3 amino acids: CSARSRAGLSYEQYF. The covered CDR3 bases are TGCAGTGCTAGAAGTCGGGCAGGACTTTCCTACGAG.